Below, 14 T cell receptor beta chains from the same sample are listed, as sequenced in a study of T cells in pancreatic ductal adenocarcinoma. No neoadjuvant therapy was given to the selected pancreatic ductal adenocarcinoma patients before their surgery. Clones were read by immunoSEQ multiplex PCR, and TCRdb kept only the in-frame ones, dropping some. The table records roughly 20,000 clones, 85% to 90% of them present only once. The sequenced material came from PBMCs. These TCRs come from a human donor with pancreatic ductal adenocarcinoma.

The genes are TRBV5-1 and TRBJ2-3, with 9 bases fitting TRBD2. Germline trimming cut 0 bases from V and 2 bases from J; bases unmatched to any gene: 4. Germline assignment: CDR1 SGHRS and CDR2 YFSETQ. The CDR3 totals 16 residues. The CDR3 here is CASSLERGAFTDTQYF. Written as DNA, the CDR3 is TGCGCCAGCAGCTTGGAGCGGGGGGCCTTCACAGATACGCAGTATTTT.

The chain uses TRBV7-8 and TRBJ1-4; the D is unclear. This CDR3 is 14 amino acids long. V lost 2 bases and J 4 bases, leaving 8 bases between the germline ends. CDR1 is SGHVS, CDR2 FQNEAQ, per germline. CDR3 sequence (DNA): TGTGCCAGCAGCTTATCGCAGTATAATGAAAAACTGTTTTTT. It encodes CASSLSQYNEKLFF.

The CDR3 spells CASTQYSNYGYTF. Written as DNA, the CDR3 is TGTGCCAGCACCCAGTATTCTAACTATGGCTACACCTTC. The chain couples TRBV2 to TRBJ1-2; D is uncertain. The germline gives CDR1 SNHLY, CDR2 FYNNEI. The CDR3 is 13 residues long. V was pared by 7 bases and J by 0 bases, with 9 bases between.

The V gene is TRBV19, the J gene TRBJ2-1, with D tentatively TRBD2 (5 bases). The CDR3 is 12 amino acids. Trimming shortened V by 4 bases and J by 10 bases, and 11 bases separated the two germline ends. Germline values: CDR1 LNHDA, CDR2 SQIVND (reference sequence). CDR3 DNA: TGTGCCAGTAGTACCGGACTCGGAGAGCAGTTCTTC. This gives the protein CASSTGLGEQFF.

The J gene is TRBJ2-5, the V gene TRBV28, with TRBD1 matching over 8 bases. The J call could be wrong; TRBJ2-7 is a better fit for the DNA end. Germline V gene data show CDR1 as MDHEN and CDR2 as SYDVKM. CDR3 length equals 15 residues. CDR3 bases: TGTGCCAGCAGTTTGGGGGACAGGTTCTCCTACGAGCAGTACTTC. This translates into CASSLGDRFSYEQYF.

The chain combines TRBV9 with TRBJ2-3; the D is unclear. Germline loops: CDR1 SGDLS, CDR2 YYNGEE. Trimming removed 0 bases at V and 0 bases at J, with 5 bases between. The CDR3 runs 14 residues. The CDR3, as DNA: TGTGCCAGCAGCGTAGTCGGGAGCACAGATACGCAGTATTTT. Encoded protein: CASSVVGSTDTQYF.

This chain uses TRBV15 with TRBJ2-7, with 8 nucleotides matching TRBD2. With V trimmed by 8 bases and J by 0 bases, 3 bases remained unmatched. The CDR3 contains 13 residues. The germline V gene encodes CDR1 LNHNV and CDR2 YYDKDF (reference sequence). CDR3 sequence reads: CATGRGGSYEQYF. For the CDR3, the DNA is TGTGCCACCGGACGGGGGGGCTCCTACGAGCAGTACTTC.

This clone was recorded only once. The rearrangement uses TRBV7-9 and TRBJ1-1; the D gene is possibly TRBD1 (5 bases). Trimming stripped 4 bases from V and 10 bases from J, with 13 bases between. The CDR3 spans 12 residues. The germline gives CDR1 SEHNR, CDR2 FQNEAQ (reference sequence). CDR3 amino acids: CASSSGGLGAFF. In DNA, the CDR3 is TGTGCCAGCAGCTCGGGGGGGTTAGGAGCTTTCTTT.

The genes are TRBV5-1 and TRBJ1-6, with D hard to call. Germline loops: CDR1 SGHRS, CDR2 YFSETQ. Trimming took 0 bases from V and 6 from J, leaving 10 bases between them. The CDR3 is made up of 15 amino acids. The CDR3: CASSLVTGSNSPLHF. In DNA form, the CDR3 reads TGCGCCAGCAGCTTGGTCACGGGGAGTAATTCACCCCTCCACTTT.

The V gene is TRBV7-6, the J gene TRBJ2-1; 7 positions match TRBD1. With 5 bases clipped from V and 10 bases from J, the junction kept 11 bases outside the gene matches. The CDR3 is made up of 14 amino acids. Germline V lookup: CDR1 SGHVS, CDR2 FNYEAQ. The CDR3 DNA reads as TGTGCCAGCAGCAGACGTACAGGGGTCGACGAGCAGTTCTTC. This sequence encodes CASSRRTGVDEQFF.

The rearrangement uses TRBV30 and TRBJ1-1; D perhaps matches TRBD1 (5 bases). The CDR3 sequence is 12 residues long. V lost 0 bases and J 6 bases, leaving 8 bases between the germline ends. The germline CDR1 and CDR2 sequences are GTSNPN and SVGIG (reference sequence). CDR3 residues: CAWSVRGSEAFF. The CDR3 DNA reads TGTGCCTGGAGTGTACGGGGGTCTGAAGCTTTCTTT.

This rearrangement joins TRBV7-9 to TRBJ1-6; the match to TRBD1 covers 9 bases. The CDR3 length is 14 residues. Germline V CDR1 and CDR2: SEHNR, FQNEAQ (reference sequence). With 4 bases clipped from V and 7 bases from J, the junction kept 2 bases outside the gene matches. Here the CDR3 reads CASSSGQGNSPLHF. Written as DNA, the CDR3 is TGTGCCAGCAGCTCCGGACAGGGGAATTCACCCCTCCACTTT.

CDR3 loop: CASSSLNYGYTF. CDR3 DNA sequence: TGTGCCAGCAGTTCACTTAACTATGGCTACACCTTC. The chain employs TRBV28 and TRBJ1-2; no reliable D call. Trimming cost V 4 bases and J 1 base, with 4 bases left between them. The V gene's germline CDR1 is MDHEN and CDR2 SYDVKM. The CDR3 loop spans 12 amino acids.

The CDR3 spells CSVSRLAAITDTQYF. The CDR3 DNA sequence: TGCAGCGTTAGTAGACTAGCGGCAATTACAGATACGCAGTATTTT. This chain uses TRBV29-1 with TRBJ2-3, with TRBD2 matching over 9 bases. Germline values: CDR1 SQVTM, CDR2 ANQGSEA. V lost 5 bases to trimming and J lost 3 bases; unmatched junction nucleotides: 9. This CDR3 is 15 amino acids long.